This T cell receptor beta chain was documented in a study of OX40 agonist ivuxolimab in advanced cancers. At the level of the study: Partial responses occurred in three patients (one hepatocellular carcinoma, two cutaneous melanoma). Study-level points and caveats: Doses of 0.1 to 3.0 mg/kg were accompanied by clonal expansion of CD4+ and CD8+ blood T cells by week 6.

CDR3 length equals 15 residues. Germline CDR1 reads SGHRS; CDR2 reads YFSETQ. V was cut by 1 base and J by 0 bases, with 8 bases left in between. A note on this clone: What it binds is unknown.

Produced via immunoSEQ multiplex PCR; TCRdb's table is partial and in-frame only. The repertoire has roughly 64,000 clones, approximately 79% of them found once; the top ten carry roughly 2.1%. The input for sequencing was CD4+ or CD8+ T cells sorted from blood, taken in a trial of the OX40 agonist ivuxolimab. The TCR sequence derives from an adult with an advanced solid tumor such as melanoma, head and neck, liver or kidney cancer. V and J are TRBV5-1 and TRBJ1-5; D remains unclear. The chain's CDR3 is CASSLLGYSNQPQHF. CDR3 DNA sequence: TGCGCCAGCAGCTTGTTGGGGTATAGCAATCAGCCCCAGCATTTT.